This TCR beta chain was documented in a study of T cells in Graves' hyperthyroidism and ophthalmopathy. Overall study findings and caveats: A model built on 13 V-J features separated ophthalmopathy from stable hyperthyroidism. Ophthalmopathy prediction by the model preceded onset by a median approximately 6.1 months.

Ten or more counts support this clonotype. Its antigen is currently unknown. Amplification targeted TCR beta CDR3 regions from RNA transcripts. Researchers ran a first-round RT-PCR on the TCR CDR3 using the HTBI primer set. TCRdb independently ran MiXCR on the multiplex PCR reads; one entry per CDR3 protein. This repertoire shows hundreds of thousands of distinct CDR3 sequences, roughly 13% found once; its top ten account for 5.8%. The receptor comes from a woman in her twenties or thirties with Graves' hyperthyroidism that later progressed to Graves' ophthalmopathy. The sample was blood.

This CDR3 is CASSYSPDGDPYTF. For the CDR3, the DNA is TGTGCCAGCAGTTACTCACCGGACGGGGACCCCTACACCTTC. The chain combines TRBV6-5 with TRBJ1-2, with D perhaps matching TRBD1 (5 bases). The CDR3 contains 14 residues. V lost 0 bases to trimming and J lost 10 bases, with 15 bases between them. Germline V gene data show CDR1 as MNHEY and CDR2 as SVGAGI.